In its sample, the clone carrying this T cell receptor beta chain was seen a few times. Its antigen is unidentified. This CDR3 is built from 11 residues. Germline CDR1 is SGHDN and CDR2 is FVKESK. Deletions cut 1 base from V and 7 bases from J, with 1 base between. These data come from a study of early T cells in non-severe SARS-CoV-2 infection. Whole-study context: The study sequenced bulk RNA from unsorted whole blood, with chains unpaired.

Study-wide findings and caveats: Reliance on VDJdb matching favored anti-spike CD8 responses; private and CD4 specificities were missed.

As part of library construction, unique molecular identifiers were attached to individual cDNA molecules. TCRdb called the 5' RACE reads again in MiXCR, with one record for every CDR3 protein. The sample records about 27,000 distinct CDR3 sequences, more than 4.5% being singletons. The sequence was collected from an adult who was a healthcare worker with PCR-confirmed SARS-CoV-2 infection or an uninfected control (not recorded which). The chain employs TRBV14 and TRBJ2-2; D is uncertain. Sample: whole blood. The CDR3 coding sequence is TGTGCCAGCAGCCAAGGCGGGGAGCTGTTTTTT. Translating gives CASSQGGELFF.